These 14 T cell receptor beta chains originate from one sample sequenced in a study of T cell changes during pregnancy in multiple sclerosis. This table comes from immunoSEQ multiplex PCR, and its TCRdb copy is limited to in-frame clones, with some not included. The sample has some 64,000 clones; around 89% are singletons. Specimen: peripheral blood, collected in the first trimester of pregnancy. These receptors originate from a female donor in good health, enrolled as a control in a pregnancy study.

The V gene is TRBV18, the J gene TRBJ1-2, with 9 bases fitting TRBD1. With V trimmed by 8 bases and J by 2 bases, 0 bases remained unmatched. This CDR3 is built from 12 residues. Germline-derived CDR1 and CDR2 are KGHSH and LQKENI. The CDR3 bases are TGTGCCAGCGACAGGGGGAACTATGGCTACACCTTC. Protein product: CASDRGNYGYTF.

The chain employs TRBV7-2 and TRBJ2-3, with 14 bases that match TRBD2. Germline values: CDR1 SGHTA, CDR2 FQGNSA. This CDR3 has 18 amino acids. V dropped 3 bases and J dropped 5; count of bases not matched to a gene: 10. CDR3 DNA sequence: TGTGCCAGCAGCTTTATGAGACTAGCGGGGGGGCTGGAAGATACGCAGTATTTT. This gives the protein CASSFMRLAGGLEDTQYF.

The chain is built from TRBV6-6 and TRBJ2-3, with TRBD1 matching 8 bases. V gave up 5 bases and J gave up 2 bases; unmatched junction bases: 6. Germline values: CDR1 MNHNY, CDR2 SVGAGI (reference sequence). The CDR3 runs 15 residues. CDR3 amino acids: CASSDGQGNTDTQYF. CDR3 coding DNA: TGTGCCAGCAGTGACGGACAGGGAAACACAGATACGCAGTATTTT.

The chain uses TRBV21-1 and TRBJ1-3. TRBV21-1 has pseudogene status. The CDR3 covers 15 residues. CDR3 region: CASIRRRGSGNTIYF. The DNA for the CDR3 is TGTGCCAGCATCCGAAGACGGGGCTCTGGAAACACCATATATTTT.

The rearrangement joins TRBV10-3 to TRBJ1-1, with 9 positions matching TRBD1. Per the germline V gene, CDR1 is ENHRY and CDR2 is SYGVKD. With V trimmed by 6 bases and J by 5 bases, 4 bases remained unmatched. This CDR3 is 13 amino acids long. The CDR3 bases are TGTGCCATCAGGCCCGACAGGGGGACTGAAGCTTTCTTT. This sequence encodes CAIRPDRGTEAFF.

This clone was picked up one time. This chain joins TRBV5-6 and TRBJ1-5; perhaps TRBD1 as D (5 bases). The germline V gene has CDR1 SGHDT and CDR2 YYEEEE. There are 15 residues in the CDR3. V lost 2 bases and J 2 bases, leaving 11 bases between the germline ends. The CDR3 sequence is CASSFQGSGNQPQHF. The CDR3 DNA reads TGTGCCAGCAGCTTTCAGGGTTCCGGCAATCAGCCCCAGCATTTT.

The rearrangement links TRBV11-3 to TRBJ2-5; TRBD2 aligns across 15 bases. CDR1 is SGHNT and CDR2 is YENEEA in the germline V gene. J lost 2 bases, V lost 1 base, and 2 bases had no gene match. This CDR3 has 17 amino acids. CDR3 DNA: TGTGCCAGCAGCTTAGGTGGGACTAGCGGGGGGCAAGAGACCCAGTACTTC. It yields the protein CASSLGGTSGGQETQYF.

The chain combines TRBV11-1 with TRBJ1-2; TRBD1 matches at 7 bases. CDR3 size: 15 residues. The junction had 7 bases not matched to a gene; V was cut back by 6 bases and J by 0 bases. CDR1 is SGHAT and CDR2 is FQDESV in the germline V gene (reference sequence). The CDR3: CASSFTGTANYGYTF. In nucleotides, the CDR3 is TGTGCCAGCAGTTTTACCGGGACAGCTAACTATGGCTACACCTTC.

V gene TRBV27 combines with J gene TRBJ1-1; 8 bases line up with TRBD1. V was pared by 5 bases and J by 4 bases, with 3 bases of the junction left unmatched. The germline CDR1 and CDR2 sequences are MNHEY and SMNVEV (reference sequence). The CDR3 has 13 residues. In DNA, the CDR3 is TGTGCCAGCAGTGTAACAGGGGGCACTGAAGCTTTCTTT. Amino acid sequence: CASSVTGGTEAFF.

The chain is built from TRBV7-9 and TRBJ2-2; TRBD2 might be the D (5 bases). V shed 5 bases and J shed 2 bases, with 15 bases lying between them. The CDR3 spans 16 residues. Per germline, CDR1 SEHNR and CDR2 FQNEAQ (reference sequence). The CDR3 nucleotides read TGTGCCAGCAGCACCCGGAGGCAGGAAAACACCGGGGAGCTGTTTTTT. This sequence encodes CASSTRRQENTGELFF.

V usage is TRBV11-3 and J usage is TRBJ1-1, with D perhaps matching TRBD1 (6 bases). CDR1 and CDR2 from the germline V gene are SGHNT and YENEEA. This CDR3 is 14 amino acids long. Trimming removed 5 bases from V and 7 bases from J, with 17 bases in between. CDR3 bases: TGTGCCAGCAGCCGAAGCCAGGGGTTTCATGAAGCTTTCTTT. Its protein product is CASSRSQGFHEAFF.

As regards this clone: A read error may produce the germline difference seen at one junction end. The rearrangement joins TRBV27 to TRBJ1-1, with D uncertain. This CDR3 is 13 amino acids long. Per the germline V gene, CDR1 is MNHEY and CDR2 is SMNVEV (reference sequence). The CDR3: CAGSLAVGTEAFF. CDR3 coding DNA: TGTGCCGGCAGTTTGGCGGTTGGCACTGAAGCTTTCTTT.

V is TRBV7-2 and J is TRBJ1-2; D is unclear. V dropped 5 bases and J dropped 5 bases, with 12 bases sitting between them. In germline, CDR1 is SGHTA, CDR2 FQGNSA. CDR3 size: 13 residues. In DNA, the CDR3 is TGTGCCAGCAGCCCGGCGGGCCGGTATGGCTACACCTTC. Translated: CASSPAGRYGYTF.

This chain uses TRBV19 with TRBJ2-1, with no clear D. V was shortened by 5 bases and J by 3 bases, with 14 bases between the two germline ends. The CDR3 runs to 15 residues. Germline V gene lookup returns CDR1 LNHDA and CDR2 SQIVND (reference sequence). The CDR3 coding sequence is TGTGCCAGTAGTTACGACTCGCGAATCTACAATGAGCAGTTCTTC. Its translation: CASSYDSRIYNEQFF.